These 18 T cell receptor beta chains share one sample of origin, sequenced in a study of T cell responses to AZD1222 COVID-19 vaccine. Some clones are missing from TCRdb's copy, which holds only in-frame ones; the method was immunoSEQ multiplex PCR. The sample shows 95,000 to 150,000 clones, approximately 85% of them seen only once. The specimen comprised peripheral blood, sampled on day 0 of AZD1222 vaccination. These receptors originate from an adult in good health.

This rearrangement joins TRBV3-1 (or the pseudogene TRBV3-2) to TRBJ1-4, with D tentatively TRBD1 (6 bases). This CDR3 is built from 14 residues. V was shortened by 3 bases and J by 6 bases, with 11 bases between the two germline ends. Per germline, CDR1 LGHDT and CDR2 YNNKEL (reference sequence). The CDR3: CASSQRGEDEKLFF. The CDR3 region has the DNA TGTGCCAGCAGCCAGAGGGGGGAGGATGAAAAACTGTTTTTT.

The chain uses TRBV18 and TRBJ1-2, with 7 nucleotides matching TRBD1. Germline V gives CDR1 KGHSH, CDR2 LQKENI. This CDR3 is 15 amino acids long. Trimming cost V 4 bases and J 4 bases; bases outside gene matches: 9. CDR3 protein: CASSLPGQKLYGYTF. Here the CDR3 DNA reads TGTGCCAGCTCACTACCGGGACAGAAACTCTATGGCTACACCTTC.

The chain carries TRBV5-4 and TRBJ2-1; tentatively, D is TRBD2 (6 bases). V lost 8 bases and J 2 bases, leaving 11 bases between the germline ends. The germline gives CDR1 SGHNT, CDR2 YYREEE (reference sequence). The CDR3 extends over 13 amino acids. Here the CDR3 reads CASAGRAYNEQFF. CDR3 DNA sequence: TGTGCCAGTGCGGGGAGAGCCTACAATGAGCAGTTCTTC.

This clone was counted ten times or more. DNA of the CDR3: TGTGCCAGCAGCTTAGATTATGCAGATACGCAGTATTTT. Amino acids: CASSLDYADTQYF. The rearrangement joins TRBV7-9 to TRBJ2-3; D is undetermined. The CDR3 contains 13 residues. V was cut by 1 base and J by 4 bases, with 6 bases left in between. Germline values: CDR1 SEHNR, CDR2 FQNEAQ (reference sequence).

The chain recombines TRBV6-5 with TRBJ1-3, with 7 bases fitting TRBD1. Looked up from germline, CDR1 is MNHEY and CDR2 is SVGAGI. Trimming took 5 bases from V and 2 from J; bases not matched to a gene: 6. CDR3 length: 15 amino acids. CDR3: CASSQTGMTGNTIYF. The CDR3 coding sequence is TGTGCCAGCAGTCAGACAGGGATGACTGGAAACACCATATATTTT.

There are a few counts of this clone. The V call is TRBV19, the J call TRBJ1-1; no reliable D call. Per germline, CDR1 LNHDA and CDR2 SQIVND (reference sequence). The CDR3 is made up of 13 amino acids. Between the trimmed V and J ends, which lost 5 bases and 0 bases, there was a span of 7 bases. DNA of the CDR3: TGTGCCAGTAGTCCGGGGTTGAACACTGAAGCTTTCTTT. Protein product: CASSPGLNTEAFF.

This clone was recorded once. The chain has TRBV3-1 (or the pseudogene TRBV3-2) and TRBJ1-1; weak D call: TRBD1 (6 bases). Germline CDR1 is LGHDT and CDR2 is YNNKEL (reference sequence). The CDR3 is 15 amino acids. V dropped 1 base and J dropped 4 bases, with 13 bases sitting between them. This CDR3 reads CASSQGGDMGTEAFF. The CDR3 DNA follows: TGTGCCAGCAGCCAAGGAGGGGACATGGGCACTGAAGCTTTCTTT.

The chain uses TRBV3-1 (or the pseudogene TRBV3-2) and TRBJ1-1, with D unclear. The CDR3 contains 14 residues. Trimming removed 4 bases at V and 0 bases at J, with 9 bases between. Germline CDR1 is LGHDT and CDR2 is YNNKEL (reference sequence). This chain's CDR3 is CASSRSEMNTEAFF. CDR3 in DNA: TGTGCCAGCAGCCGTTCAGAGATGAACACTGAAGCTTTCTTT.

Only a few counts were recorded for this clone. The chain has TRBV6-4 and TRBJ2-2, with D perhaps given as TRBD1 or TRBD2 (5 bases each). This CDR3 is built from 13 residues. Germline CDR1 MRHNA, CDR2 SNTAGT. Trimming shortened V by 4 bases and J by 4 bases, and 7 bases separated the two germline ends. CDR3 loop: CASSAGSTGELFF. CDR3 nucleotides: TGTGCCAGCAGTGCAGGGAGCACCGGGGAGCTGTTTTTT.

V usage is TRBV7-9 and J usage is TRBJ1-4, with D possibly being TRBD1 (6 bases). The CDR3 is made up of 11 amino acids. Germline CDR1 reads SEHNR; CDR2 reads FQNEAQ (reference sequence). Trimming left V 5 bases short and J 11 bases short, with 9 bases between. The CDR3 sequence is CASSPDRKLFF. CDR3 DNA sequence: TGTGCCAGCAGCCCAGACAGGAAACTGTTTTTT.

The chain has TRBV24-1 and TRBJ2-2; TRBD1 aligns across 7 bases. The V and J ends lost 6 bases and 4 bases, in that order; junction bases with no gene match: 7. CDR1 and CDR2 (germline): KGHDR, SFDVKD. The CDR3 totals 15 residues. Here the CDR3 reads CATSKGGASTGELFF. DNA for the CDR3: TGTGCCACCAGTAAAGGGGGCGCAAGCACCGGGGAGCTGTTTTTT.

The chain carries TRBV7-3 and TRBJ2-3; 7 bases are shared with TRBD1. The V segment lost 4 bases and the J segment 0 bases; nucleotides outside the gene matches: 13. This CDR3 contains 18 residues. The germline V gene has CDR1 SGHTA and CDR2 FQGTGA. CDR3 in DNA: TGTGCCAGCAGCTCAAACCCCGGGACAGCATATAGCACAGATACGCAGTATTTT. Its protein is CASSSNPGTAYSTDTQYF.

The V and J genes are TRBV7-2 and TRBJ2-7; unclear D gene. CDR1 is SGHTA, CDR2 FQGNSA, per germline. Trimming pared 5 bases from V and 0 bases from J, leaving 14 bases between. CDR3 length: 15 residues. This CDR3 is CASSPQASPSYEQYF. Written as DNA, the CDR3 is TGTGCCAGCAGCCCGCAAGCTTCGCCCTCCTACGAGCAGTACTTC.

This clone came up once. The germline gene is not matched at one end of the junction; a read error may be the cause. The gene calls are TRBV19 and TRBJ1-1; no clear D. The CDR3 contains 12 residues. Germline CDR1 and CDR2: LNHDA and SQIVND (reference sequence). CDR3 sequence: CATSYMNTEAFF. In nucleotides, the CDR3 is TGTGCCACTAGTTATATGAACACTGAAGCTTTCTTT.

This clone was recorded many times. This sequence joins TRBV5-6 and TRBJ1-1; D unresolved. The V gene lost 5 bases and the J gene lost 6 bases, with 11 bases spanning the gap. Germline CDR1 reads SGHDT; CDR2 reads YYEEEE. This CDR3 has 12 residues. CDR3 residues: CASSVQAAEAFF. In DNA, the CDR3 is TGTGCCAGCAGTGTTCAAGCGGCTGAAGCTTTCTTT. The whole variable domain, filled in from reference TRBV5-6 and TRBJ1-1, reads DAGVTQSPTHLIKTRGQQVTLRCSPKSGHDTVSWYQQALGQGPQFIFQYYEEEERQRGNFPDRFSGHQFPNYSSELNVNALLLGDSALYLCASSVQAAEAFFGQGTRLTVV.

The chain employs TRBV5-5 and TRBJ1-1; D is unresolved. This CDR3 spans 17 amino acids. CDR1 SGHKS and CDR2 YYEKEE come from the germline V gene (reference sequence). The V end was cut by 1 base, the J end by 0 bases, with 16 bases between. CDR3 in DNA: TGTGCCAGCAGCTTGTACTTGACACGATCCTTGAACACTGAAGCTTTCTTT. Translation gives CASSLYLTRSLNTEAFF.

This sequence joins TRBV28 and TRBJ2-3; TRBD2 aligns across 13 bases. This CDR3 is 18 amino acids long. CDR1 is MDHEN, CDR2 SYDVKM, per germline. V trimming: 1 base; J trimming: 6 bases; junction bases outside the gene matches: 10. The CDR3 DNA reads TGTGCCAGCAGTTTATTCCCCCGGACTAGCGGGGGAGGGGATACGCAGTATTTT. Translation: CASSLFPRTSGGGDTQYF.

This clone was found once. The chain is built from TRBV11-3 and TRBJ2-2; TRBD1 matches 8 bases. The V and J ends lost 5 bases and 0 bases, in that order; junction bases with no gene match: 8. CDR3 size: 17 residues. Germline CDR1 reads SGHNT; CDR2 reads YENEEA. CDR3: CASSVRQGLTNTGELFF. The CDR3 bases are TGTGCCAGCAGCGTACGACAGGGGTTGACGAACACCGGGGAGCTGTTTTTT.